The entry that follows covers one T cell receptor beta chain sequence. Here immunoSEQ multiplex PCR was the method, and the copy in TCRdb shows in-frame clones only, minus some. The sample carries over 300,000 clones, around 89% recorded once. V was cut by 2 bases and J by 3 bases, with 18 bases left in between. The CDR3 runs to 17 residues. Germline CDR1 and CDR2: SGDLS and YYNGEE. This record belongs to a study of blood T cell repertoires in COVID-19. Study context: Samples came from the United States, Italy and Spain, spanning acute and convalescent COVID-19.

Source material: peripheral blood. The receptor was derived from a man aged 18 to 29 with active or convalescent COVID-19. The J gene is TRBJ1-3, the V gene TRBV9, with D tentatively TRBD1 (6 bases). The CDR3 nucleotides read TGTGCCAGCAGCGTGACAGGACGATATGGCGGTGGAAACACCATATATTTT. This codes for CASSVTGRYGGGNTIYF.